These T cell receptor beta chains were read from a single sample in a study of monozygotic twins with inflammatory bowel disease. One entry per CDR3 protein, without DNA, is what TCRdb gives after re-calling the 5' RACE reads. The table for this sample gives under 150,000 distinct CDR3 sequences. Sequencing was carried out using blood. The source is a human donor with ulcerative colitis or Crohn's disease, or a healthy co-twin of an affected twin (not recorded which). The CDR3 runs from the conserved cysteine through the conserved F or W.

TRBV7-3	TRBJ2-1	CASSLRGPTTGNEQFF
TRBV24-1	TRBJ2-5	CATSDPKGRSETQYF
TRBV7-8	TRBJ2-4	CASSLGEFRGKGSIQYF
TRBV9	TRBJ1-6	CASSLSGTGYSPLHF
TRBV5-1	TRBJ1-1	CASSQGAGDTEAFF
TRBV12-3/TRBV12-4	TRBJ2-2	CASRNPGTKNTGELFF
TRBV12-3/TRBV12-4	TRBJ1-4	CASSFYRGDEKLFF
TRBV11-2	TRBJ1-4	CASSPRLATNEKLFF
TRBV12-3/TRBV12-4	TRBJ2-1	CASSPRLAGGNEQFF
TRBV7-9	TRBJ1-6	CASSSEGSYNSPLHF
TRBV3-1	TRBJ2-7	CASSQTGYEQYF
TRBV29-1	TRBJ1-1	CSVEDIGQGYTEAFF
TRBV7-2	TRBJ1-1	CASSPMLNTEAFF
TRBV3-1	TRBJ1-1	CASSRPDRGNTEAFF
TRBV15	TRBJ2-6	CATSREADSGANVLTF
TRBV12-3/TRBV12-4	TRBJ2-3	CATRPGSGVADTQYF
TRBV5-5	TRBJ1-1	CASSLAYVWGERTEAFF
TRBV5-1	TRBJ2-1	CASSLVVVSYNEQFF
TRBV6-2/TRBV6-3	TRBJ1-6	CASSYWAGALNSPLHF
TRBV5-1	TRBJ1-4	CASSAGTGDGEKLFF
TRBV5-1	TRBJ2-3	CASSASGGAGTDTQYF
TRBV7-2	TRBJ2-6	CASSSQRSSGANVLTF
TRBV29-1	TRBJ1-1	CSAPRLKDDQPDRTEAFF
TRBV5-1	TRBJ1-1	CASSFRGEAFF
TRBV12-3/TRBV12-4	TRBJ1-1	CASSPRRENTEAFF
TRBV11-2	TRBJ2-1	CASSLGLGIYNEQFF
TRBV2	TRBJ2-2	CASSEALLATHPGELFF
TRBV29-1	TRBJ1-1	CSHEAMNTEAFF
TRBV3-1	TRBJ1-4	CASSHPKQGNEKLFF
TRBV29-1	TRBJ1-1	CSVDTGRSLEAFF
TRBV6-5	TRBJ2-3	CASSQATDTQYF
TRBV20-1	TRBJ2-7	CSVRTGGPYEQYF
TRBV7-3	TRBJ2-5	CASSWDVGETQYF
TRBV12-3/TRBV12-4	TRBJ2-7	CASSFPTSGDYEQYF
TRBV18	TRBJ1-1	CASSPEMNTEAFF
TRBV20-1	TRBJ2-1	CSARLAGGPGEQFF
TRBV5-1	TRBJ2-2	CASIEGALRSLDGTGELFF
TRBV2	TRBJ1-6	CASRGTAPNSPLHF
TRBV7-8	TRBJ2-7	CASSSWDRGDSYEQYF
TRBV5-1	TRBJ2-3	CASSSPGGSDTQYF
TRBV20-1	TRBJ2-5	CSAGERETQYF
TRBV4-3	TRBJ2-3	CASSQGAGSGTDTQHF
TRBV16	TRBJ2-7	CASSQSPGDSYEQYF
TRBV27	TRBJ1-5	CASSITAQGVWNQPQHF
TRBV4-1	TRBJ1-5	CASSHGQGDQPQHF
TRBV20-1	TRBJ1-2	CSARAPTGLYGYTF
TRBV7-2	TRBJ2-7	CASSLDRGVREQYF
TRBV6-2/TRBV6-3	TRBJ2-3	CASSYGGLAVSTDTQYF
TRBV7-2	TRBJ1-6	CASSFVIVRDSPLHF
TRBV5-1	TRBJ2-7	CASSLAGRSYEQYF